This T cell receptor (beta chain) was observed in a study of T cell clonality in common variable immunodeficiency. Using immunoSEQ multiplex PCR, the repertoire was profiled, and TCRdb retains in-frame clones only, with some absent. The sample presents approximately 50,000 clones, none singletons. Losses at the gene ends were 4 bases for V and 7 bases for J; bases not matched to a gene: 6. The CDR3 has 14 residues. The germline V gene encodes CDR1 SGHTA and CDR2 FQGNSA. In this sample, this clone turned up many times. As yet, its antigen is unknown. The CDR3 is cut off 3 residues early in the read; its end comes from the germline J gene. Broader study findings: Compared with controls, CVID subjects had fewer shared TCRbeta clones. TCRbeta clonality was increased in CVID versus healthy controls. Reportedly, TCR beta sequences from common variable immunodeficiency showed fewer deletions and N-nucleotide insertions.

The source of this sequence is a person aged 18 to 75 in good health. The genes are TRBV7-2 and TRBJ1-4, with 7 bases that match TRBD1. Sequencing was done on a sample of peripheral blood mononuclear cells. The part of the CDR3 DNA that was read is TGTGCCAGCAGCTCAGAGGGGGCATCTGAAAAA. This translates into CASSSEGASEK. The complete CDR3 reads CASSSEGASEKLFF.